Following are 29 T cell receptor beta chains from one sample sequenced in a study of vaccination and CD4 T cells after COVID-19. Oncomine TCR Beta short-read sequencing was applied to DNA from cultured CD4+ T cells. Each CDR3 protein is one row after TCRdb ran MiXCR on the PCR reads. The table has about 14,000 distinct CDR3 sequences, roughly 59% seen once. These receptors have no identified antigens. Treatment denoted: approximately nine-day PBMC culture with coronavirus spike peptide pools or control peptides (ViraFEST assay). Material for sequencing was CD4+ T cells from blood, cultured in vitro. The origin of the receptors is a human donor who had recovered from COVID-19.

This chain connects TRBV6-1 to TRBJ2-5; D is uncertain. This CDR3 spans 17 amino acids. CDR1 is MNHNS and CDR2 is SASEGT in the germline V gene. V lost 1 base and J 2 bases, leaving 17 bases between the germline ends. The CDR3 nucleotides read TGTGCCAGCAGTGAAGTAACACACCCTGCACTACAAGAGACCCAGTACTTC. It codes for CASSEVTHPALQETQYF.

This rearrangement joins TRBV7-2 to TRBJ2-7; 10 bases fit TRBD1. Germline V lookup: CDR1 SGHTA, CDR2 FQGNSA. The CDR3 consists of 14 residues. Trimming at V came to 5 bases and at J to 3 bases, leaving 4 bases not matched to a gene. In DNA, the CDR3 is TGTGCCAGCAGCCCCCGGGACAGGGGCTACGAGCAGTACTTC. This gives the protein CASSPRDRGYEQYF.

The gene calls are TRBV6-1 and TRBJ2-7; D remains ambiguous. The germline gives CDR1 MNHNS, CDR2 SASEGT. The CDR3 length is 13 residues. The ends were cut back, 6 bases at V and 3 bases at J, with 12 bases in the middle. The chain's CDR3 is CASRRQTDYEQYF. The CDR3 DNA follows: TGTGCCAGCAGACGACAAACCGACTACGAGCAGTACTTC.

The chain carries TRBV27 and TRBJ2-2, with D unclear. The CDR3 spans 14 residues. CDR1 is MNHEY and CDR2 is SMNVEV in the germline V gene (reference sequence). The V end lost 2 bases, the J end lost 6 bases, and 10 bases lay between the germline ends. The DNA of the CDR3 is TGTGCCAGCAGTTTAGCTTATACTGCCGGGGAGCTGTTTTTT. It is translated as CASSLAYTAGELFF.

Relative to its sample, this clonotype is medium-sized. The rearrangement links TRBV20-1 to TRBJ1-2; 7 bases agree with TRBD1. The CDR3 consists of 20 residues. Trimming at V came to 3 bases and at J to 8 bases, leaving 30 bases not matched to a gene. Germline V CDR1 and CDR2: DFQATT, SNEGSKA (reference sequence). Here the CDR3 DNA reads TGCAGTGCTAGTTACCCCCCGAAGCCAGAGACAGGGATGAATACGGACGGCTACACCTTC. This encodes CSASYPPKPETGMNTDGYTF.

The V gene is TRBV7-2, the J gene TRBJ2-7, with 12 bases that match TRBD2. In germline, CDR1 is SGHTA, CDR2 FQGNSA. The CDR3 is 15 residues long. The trim removed 3 bases at V and 2 bases at J, leaving 2 bases unmatched. The CDR3 bases are TGTGCCAGCAGCTTTAGGACTAGCGGGGCCTACGAGCAGTACTTC. Protein product: CASSFRTSGAYEQYF.

This clonotype was picked up one time. V usage is TRBV15 and J usage is TRBJ2-1; D tentatively reads TRBD1 or TRBD2 (5 bases each). The CDR3 sequence is 21 residues long. CDR1 and CDR2 from the germline V gene are LNHNV and YYDKDF (reference sequence). Deletions cut 1 base from V and 11 bases from J, with 36 bases between. The CDR3 nucleotides are TGTGCCACCAGCAGAGCACCCATAGGTGGCGTTGGGCCGGGTGGGGGATATAAGCAGTTCTTC. It yields the protein CATSRAPIGGVGPGGGYKQFF.

This clonotype was recorded a few times. V usage is TRBV6-5 and J usage is TRBJ2-5, with a possible D match to TRBD2 (6 bases). The V end was cut by 2 bases, the J end by 5 bases, with 6 bases between. Germline V gene lookup returns CDR1 MNHEY and CDR2 SVGAGI. The CDR3 is 12 amino acids. As DNA, the CDR3 is TGTGCCAGCAGTTACGGGAGGGAGACCCAGTACTTC. Encoded protein: CASSYGRETQYF.

The rearrangement links TRBV12-3 or TRBV12-4 to TRBJ1-5; weak D call: TRBD1 (5 bases). This CDR3 contains 14 residues. The ends were cut back, 7 bases at V and 1 base at J, with 11 bases in the middle. The CDR3 DNA reads TGTGCCAGCACGACAGAGACGAGCAATCAGCCCCAGCATTTT. Protein sequence: CASTTETSNQPQHF.

The chain combines TRBV4-1 with TRBJ1-1, with D perhaps matching TRBD1 (5 bases). The ends were cut back, 2 bases at V and 6 bases at J, with 22 bases in the middle. CDR3 size: 17 residues. The germline gives CDR1 MGHRA, CDR2 YSYEKL. The CDR3: CASSQPYNYDSDSEAFF. The CDR3 DNA is TGCGCCAGCAGCCAACCCTACAATTACGACAGCGACTCTGAAGCTTTCTTT.

This clonotype turned up a few times. This chain links TRBV6-1 with TRBJ1-5; D is perhaps TRBD1 (5 bases). V lost 6 bases and J lost 0, with 12 bases in between. This CDR3 is built from 15 residues. CDR1 is MNHNS and CDR2 is SASEGT in the germline V gene. The CDR3 DNA reads as TGTGCCAGCAGGGTCGACAGAAATAGCAATCAGCCCCAGCATTTT. Amino acids: CASRVDRNSNQPQHF.

The chain uses TRBV20-1 and TRBJ2-5; 10 bases are a match to TRBD2. Trimming at V came to 0 bases and at J to 6 bases, leaving 10 bases not matched to a gene. CDR1 DFQATT and CDR2 SNEGSKA come from the germline V gene (reference sequence). CDR3 length equals 16 residues. As DNA, the CDR3 is TGCAGTGCTAGAGATTTGGGGGTAGCGGGAGGACAGACCCAGTACTTC. Translation gives CSARDLGVAGGQTQYF.

This rearrangement joins TRBV20-1 to TRBJ1-4, with D hard to call. V gave up 1 base and J gave up 1 base, with 4 bases separating them. The CDR3 has 13 residues. Looked up from germline, CDR1 is DFQATT and CDR2 is SNEGSKA (reference sequence). This chain's CDR3 is CSARVGTNEKLFF. The CDR3 DNA sequence: TGCAGTGCTAGAGTGGGAACTAATGAAAAACTGTTTTTT.

The chain employs TRBV18 and TRBJ2-1; the match to TRBD1 covers 8 bases. CDR1 KGHSH and CDR2 LQKENI come from the germline V gene. The CDR3 is made up of 14 amino acids. V lost 3 bases to trimming and J lost 4 bases; unmatched junction nucleotides: 2. CDR3 protein: CASSPGQVYNEQFF. CDR3 in DNA: TGTGCCAGCTCACCGGGACAGGTATACAATGAGCAGTTCTTC.

This clonotype was counted a few times. The rearrangement links TRBV12-3 or TRBV12-4 to TRBJ2-5, with TRBD1 identical over 7 bases. V shed 6 bases and J 5 bases; nucleotides not matched to a gene: 9. The CDR3 length is 14 residues. CDR3: CASRGDSPSETQYF. CDR3 nucleotides: TGTGCCAGCAGGGGGGACAGCCCGAGCGAGACCCAGTACTTC.

The V call is TRBV20-1, the J call TRBJ2-7; 11 bases are a match to TRBD2. This CDR3 is 14 amino acids long. The trim removed 3 bases at V and 6 bases at J, leaving 7 bases unmatched. The germline gives CDR1 DFQATT, CDR2 SNEGSKA (reference sequence). CDR3 amino acids: CSASRGLAELEQYF. CDR3 sequence (DNA): TGCAGTGCTAGCCGGGGACTAGCGGAGCTCGAGCAGTACTTC.

The chain has TRBV15 and TRBJ2-3; TRBD2 aligns across 12 bases. Germline V CDR1 and CDR2: LNHNV, YYDKDF (reference sequence). The CDR3 has 17 residues. V shed 3 bases and J 2 bases; nucleotides not matched to a gene: 6. The CDR3 nucleotides are TGTGCCACCAGCAGGGGGGGACTAGCGGGCGCCACAGATACGCAGTATTTT. This gives the protein CATSRGGLAGATDTQYF.

The chain uses TRBV27 and TRBJ2-6; D might be TRBD1 (5 bases). With 5 bases removed from V and 2 bases from J, the gap between germline ends came to 10 bases. The CDR3 runs 15 residues. Germline V gene data show CDR1 as MNHEY and CDR2 as SMNVEV (reference sequence). CDR3 nucleotides: TGTGCCAGCAGTAACCAGGGTGCTGGGGCCAACGTCCTGACTTTC. Residues: CASSNQGAGANVLTF.

V and J are TRBV25-1 and TRBJ2-3; 14 nucleotides agree with TRBD2. Unmatched junction bases numbered 3, after V lost 3 bases and J lost 4 bases. CDR3 length equals 16 residues. Germline loops: CDR1 MGHDK, CDR2 SYGVNS. CDR3 region: CASSEGLAGEADTQYF. In DNA, the CDR3 is TGTGCCAGCAGTGAGGGACTAGCGGGAGAGGCAGATACGCAGTATTTT.

In this sample, this clonotype turned up a few times. J is TRBJ1-1 and V is TRBV2; D unclear. With 7 bases removed from V and 0 bases from J, the gap between germline ends came to 9 bases. This CDR3 comprises 13 residues. The germline gives CDR1 SNHLY, CDR2 FYNNEI. For the CDR3, the DNA is TGTGCCAGCACTGGGCAAATGAACACTGAAGCTTTCTTT. It yields the protein CASTGQMNTEAFF.

The chain links TRBV6-1 to TRBJ1-5; unclear D gene. The CDR3 sequence is 15 residues long. Germline V lookup: CDR1 MNHNS, CDR2 SASEGT. The ends were cut back, 6 bases at V and 4 bases at J, with 16 bases in the middle. The CDR3 loop reads CASRREGRLNQPQHF. CDR3 in DNA: TGTGCCAGCAGGAGGGAGGGCCGGTTGAATCAGCCCCAGCATTTT.

The rearrangement uses TRBV20-1 and TRBJ1-6, with a weak D call TRBD1 (5 bases). This CDR3 is built from 15 residues. Germline V gene sequence: CDR1 DFQATT, CDR2 SNEGSKA (reference sequence). Trimming removed 1 base from V and 5 bases from J, with 12 bases in between. The DNA of the CDR3 is TGCAGTGCTAGAGGGGGGACGGTGGATAATTCACCCCTCCACTTT. Translating it yields CSARGGTVDNSPLHF.

The rearrangement links TRBV27 to TRBJ2-1; D unresolved. There are 15 residues in the CDR3. Germline values: CDR1 MNHEY, CDR2 SMNVEV (reference sequence). V lost 5 bases to trimming and J lost 0 bases, with 11 bases between them. CDR3 protein: CASSPKDSSYNEQFF. CDR3 DNA: TGTGCCAGCAGTCCCAAGGATAGCTCCTACAATGAGCAGTTCTTC.

This clonotype has just a few counts. J is TRBJ2-7 and V is TRBV20-1; TRBD2 matches at 12 bases. Germline V gene lookup returns CDR1 DFQATT and CDR2 SNEGSKA (reference sequence). The V gene end was trimmed by 2 bases and the J gene end by 0 bases; junction bases not matched to a gene: 17. The CDR3 is made up of 20 amino acids. The CDR3 spells CSARTPPGLAGPYSSYEQYF. The CDR3 DNA follows: TGCAGTGCTAGAACGCCCCCCGGACTAGCGGGACCCTACAGCTCCTACGAGCAGTACTTC.

This clonotype has more than one count but fewer than ten. The chain links TRBV27 to TRBJ1-5; 7 bases are shared with TRBD1. After removal of 5 bases from V and 6 bases from J, the junction contained 22 bases not matched to a gene. This CDR3 region has 19 residues. CDR1 MNHEY and CDR2 SMNVEV come from the germline V gene (reference sequence). The CDR3 DNA is TGTGCCAGCAGTGGTGGCATAGGAAAGCCAGGGGGAATCTTTCAGCCCCAGCATTTT. Its translation is CASSGGIGKPGGIFQPQHF.

This clonotype was counted a few times. The rearrangement joins TRBV2 to TRBJ1-2; D is ambiguous. The CDR3 is 12 amino acids. V lost 6 bases, J lost 8 bases, and 13 bases lay in between. Looked up from germline, CDR1 is SNHLY and CDR2 is FYNNEI. This CDR3 is CASRTGVAGYTF. CDR3 bases: TGTGCCAGCAGGACCGGTGTCGCGGGCTACACCTTC.

The rearrangement links TRBV20-1 to TRBJ1-5; D may be TRBD1 (5 bases). CDR1 is DFQATT and CDR2 is SNEGSKA in the germline V gene (reference sequence). The CDR3 sequence is 15 residues long. V lost 3 bases, J lost 2 bases, and 14 bases lay in between. The CDR3 protein is CSASEGFPRNQPQHF. In DNA, the CDR3 is TGCAGTGCTAGCGAGGGGTTCCCTCGCAATCAGCCCCAGCATTTT.

The rearrangement joins TRBV28 to TRBJ2-2; D not certain. The germline V and J ends were trimmed by 3 bases and 1 base, with 6 bases remaining between them. Germline CDR1 MDHEN, CDR2 SYDVKM. The CDR3 is made up of 14 amino acids. The CDR3 DNA is TGTGCCAGCAGTTTTCTGAGGAACACCGGGGAGCTGTTTTTT. It yields the protein CASSFLRNTGELFF.

With regard to this clonotype: At one end, the junction sequence differs from germline, possibly due to a read error. CDR3 residues: CSASGTNTGGLFF. In nucleotides, the CDR3 is TGCAGTGCTAGCGGGACTAACACCGGGGGGCTGTTTTTT. This chain links TRBV20-1 with TRBJ2-2; 7 bases map to TRBD2. The CDR3 contains 13 residues. The germline V gene encodes CDR1 DFQATT and CDR2 SNEGSKA (reference sequence).